The rows below give T cell receptor beta chains drawn from one sample of a study of cytomegalovirus exposure and HLA in healthy donors. Produced via immunoSEQ multiplex PCR; TCRdb's table is partial and in-frame only. The data hold about 200,000 clones, with roughly an eighth observed a single time. Input material: PBMCs. These TCRs come from a man aged 45-65 years in good health and CMV-seropositive. Each CDR3 is given with its conserved first and last residue. Fields, in order: J gene, D gene, clone size, V gene, CDR3 DNA, CDR3 protein. D genes are given only for firm matches. Clone size is not always given. Where it is, it says once, few, many or a class for expanded clones.

TRBJ2-7 TRBD1 NA TRBV4-2 TGTGCCAGCAGCGAACAACAGGGGGCGAGGACTACGCCCTACTTC CASSEQQGARTTPYF
TRBJ1-4 NA few TRBV5-1 TGCGCCAGCAGCTTGGGGACAAAGGGAGAAAAACTGTTTTTT CASSLGTKGEKLFF
TRBJ1-4 NA NA TRBV6-5 TGTGCCAGCAGCCAAGGCGGATCTAATGAAAAACTGTTTTTT CASSQGGSNEKLFF
TRBJ2-7 NA NA TRBV10-3 TGTGCCATCAGTGAAAGAGATCCTAACGAGCAGTACTTC CAISERDPNEQYF
TRBJ1-1 NA few TRBV6-5 TGTGCCAGCAGTTACTCCATGAACACTGAAGCTTTCTTT CASSYSMNTEAFF
TRBJ2-5 NA NA TRBV7-9 TGTGCCAGCAGCTTAATCAGGGAGACCCAGTACTTC CASSLIRETQYF
TRBJ1-2 TRBD1 NA TRBV6-6 TGTGCCAGCAGTTTTCGACAGGGTGATGGCTACACCTTC CASSFRQGDGYTF
TRBJ1-5 NA NA TRBV4-2 TGTGCCAGCAGCCAAGACATCAGGGGAGGCAATCAGCCCCAGCATTTT CASSQDIRGGNQPQHF
TRBJ1-4 TRBD1 NA TRBV5-1 TGCGCCAGCGCCGAAGGCACAGGGGATGAAAAACTGTTTTTT CASAEGTGDEKLFF
TRBJ1-1 TRBD1 NA TRBV18 TGTGCCAGCTCCCCCACCGGGACAGGGATGAGAACTGAAGCTTTCTTT CASSPTGTGMRTEAFF
TRBJ2-2 TRBD1 few TRBV9 TGTGCCAGCAGCAAAGGGACAGGGGCCAACACCGGGGAGCTGTTTTTT CASSKGTGANTGELFF
TRBJ2-2 TRBD1 few TRBV5-1 TGCGCCAGCAGTTACTTCCGACAGGGTAGCACCGGGGAGCTGTTTTTT CASSYFRQGSTGELFF
TRBJ2-5 NA NA TRBV29-1 TGCAGCGTTGAAGGACAGATAGAGACCCAGTACTTC CSVEGQIETQYF
TRBJ2-5 TRBD1 few TRBV28 TGTGCCAGCAGCGAGATGATGGGACAGCAAGAGACCCAGTACTTC CASSEMMGQQETQYF
TRBJ2-1 NA few TRBV4-3 TGCGCCAGCAGCCAATCGGTCGGCGCCGGAGGCGATGAGCAGTTCTTC CASSQSVGAGGDEQFF
TRBJ2-3 TRBD2 few TRBV15 TGTGCCACCAGCAGAGATGGGGGTAGCGGGGGCCGTATTGGTACGCAGTATTTT CATSRDGGSGGRIGTQYF
TRBJ2-4 NA few TRBV5-6 TGTGCCAGCAGCCCAGGACAGGGAGGGATTCAGTACTTC CASSPGQGGIQYF
TRBJ2-3 NA NA TRBV19 TGTGCCAGTAGTATGGTCGGAGGGCCAGATACGCAGTATTTT CASSMVGGPDTQYF
TRBJ2-1 NA NA TRBV5-8 TGTGCCAGCAGCGATGGGGCAGCCTCCTACAATGAGCAGTTCTTC CASSDGAASYNEQFF
TRBJ1-1 TRBD1 NA TRBV7-6 TGTGCCAGCAGCCCAAGACAGGGGAGGGGGACTGAAGCTTTCTTT CASSPRQGRGTEAFF
TRBJ2-3 NA few TRBV5-1 TGCGCCAGCAGCTTTCAGCGGCCTAGCACAGATACGCAGTATTTT CASSFQRPSTDTQYF
TRBJ1-3 NA once TRBV11-3 TGTGCCAGCGGCCGGGGGGACTCTGGAAACACCATATATTTT CASGRGDSGNTIYF
TRBJ2-1 NA few TRBV4-3 TGCGCCAGCAGCCCCCAGGCCCGGCAAGAGCAGTTCTTC CASSPQARQEQFF
TRBJ2-7 NA few TRBV7-9 TGTGCCAGCAGCTTAGGAGGGTTACCCTACGAGCAGTACTTC CASSLGGLPYEQYF
TRBJ2-3 NA few TRBV5-5 TGTGCCAGCAGCTTGGAGGGGGAGAGGCCAGATACGCAGTATTTT CASSLEGERPDTQYF
TRBJ1-3 TRBD1 NA TRBV5-1 TGCGCCAGCAGCCCCGGGACAGGGGTTAACACCATATATTTT CASSPGTGVNTIYF